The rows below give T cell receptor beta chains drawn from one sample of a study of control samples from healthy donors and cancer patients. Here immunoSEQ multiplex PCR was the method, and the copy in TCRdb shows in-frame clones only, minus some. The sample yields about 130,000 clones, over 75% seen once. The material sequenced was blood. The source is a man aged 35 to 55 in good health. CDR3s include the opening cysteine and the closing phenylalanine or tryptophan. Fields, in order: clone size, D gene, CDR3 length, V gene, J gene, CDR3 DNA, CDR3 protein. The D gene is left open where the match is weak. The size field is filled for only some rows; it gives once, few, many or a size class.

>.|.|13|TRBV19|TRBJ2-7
TGTGCCAGTAGTATTTCCGGGACCTACGAGCAGTACTTC
CASSISGTYEQYF
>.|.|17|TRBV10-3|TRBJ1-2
TGTGCCATCAGTGAGCCCCTCGAGTCGGCGGCTAACTATGGCTACACCTTC
CAISEPLESAANYGYTF
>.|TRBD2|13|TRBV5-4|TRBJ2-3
TGTGCCAGCGGAGCGGGGGCCACAGATACGCAGTATTTT
CASGAGATDTQYF
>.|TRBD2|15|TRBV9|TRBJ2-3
TGTGCCAGCAGCGGGACTAGCTCCAGCACAGATACGCAGTATTTT
CASSGTSSSTDTQYF
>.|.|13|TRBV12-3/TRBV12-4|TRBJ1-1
TGTGCCAGCAGCATCGGCCAGACACTGTACGCTTTCTTT
CASSIGQTLYAFF
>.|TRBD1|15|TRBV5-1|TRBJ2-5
TGCGCCAGCAGTCGAGGGGACAGCCTCCAAGAGACCCAGTACTTC
CASSRGDSLQETQYF
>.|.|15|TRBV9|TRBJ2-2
TGTGCCAGCAGCGTAGACCAGGGAAGGCCCGGGGAGCTGTTTTTT
CASSVDQGRPGELFF
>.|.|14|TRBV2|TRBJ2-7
TGTGCCAGCAGTGAGGGGCCAGGAGGGGACGAGCAGTACTTC
CASSEGPGGDEQYF
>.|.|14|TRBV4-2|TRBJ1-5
TGTGCCAGCAGCCAAGATTCCACCAATCAGCCCCAGCATTTT
CASSQDSTNQPQHF
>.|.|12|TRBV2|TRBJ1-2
TGTGCCAGCAGTGCAAACCCGGGACATCCCTTTTTC
CASSANPGHPFF
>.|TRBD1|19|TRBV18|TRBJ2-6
TGTGCCAGCTCACCACTCGGGACAGGGGTGCGCTCTGGGGCCAACGTCCTGACTTTC
CASSPLGTGVRSGANVLTF
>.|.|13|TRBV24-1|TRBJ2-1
TGTGCCACCAGTGATTCATCTCTGGGTGAGCAGTTCTTC
CATSDSSLGEQFF
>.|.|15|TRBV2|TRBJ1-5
TGTGCCAGCAGTGAAGATGAAGGGTTCGGTCAGCCCCAGCATTTT
CASSEDEGFGQPQHF
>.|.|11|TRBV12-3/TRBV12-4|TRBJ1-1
TGTGCCAGCACCAGGGAGAGTAAAGCTTTCTTT
CASTRESKAFF
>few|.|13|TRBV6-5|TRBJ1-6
TGTGCCAGCAGTTACAGGGTTAAGTCACCCCTCCACTTT
CASSYRVKSPLHF
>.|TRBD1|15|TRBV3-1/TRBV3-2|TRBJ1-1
TGTGCCAGCAGCCCAGGGACAGGGTCTAACACTGAAGCTTTCTTT
CASSPGTGSNTEAFF
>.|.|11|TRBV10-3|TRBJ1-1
TGTGCCACCGAGGGAGTGGCTGAAGCTTTCTTT
CATEGVAEAFF
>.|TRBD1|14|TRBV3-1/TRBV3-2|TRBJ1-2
TGTGCCAGCAGCCACCGGACAGGGGCTTATGGCTACACCTTC
CASSHRTGAYGYTF
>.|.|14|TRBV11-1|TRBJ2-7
TGTGCCAGCAGCTTAGCCACTCCTTTGGGGGAGCAGTACTTC
CASSLATPLGEQYF
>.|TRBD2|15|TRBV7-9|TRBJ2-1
TGTGCCAGCAGCTTGGGGGGGAATGGTTACAATGAGCAGTTCTTC
CASSLGGNGYNEQFF
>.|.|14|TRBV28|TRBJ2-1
TGTGCCAGCAGTTTCCCTCGCGGGGACTATGAGCAGTTCTTC
CASSFPRGDYEQFF
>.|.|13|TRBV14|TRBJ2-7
TGTGCCAGCAGCCAAGTGTCCGGGCTCGAGCAGTACTTC
CASSQVSGLEQYF
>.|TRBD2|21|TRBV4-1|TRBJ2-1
TGCGCCAGCAGCCTACCTAAACAGGGGACTAGCGGGGGGGCAAGTCTTTATGAGCAGTTCTTC
CASSLPKQGTSGGASLYEQFF
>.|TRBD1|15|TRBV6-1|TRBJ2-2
TGTGCCAGCAGTGAGCAGCGACAGGGTGGGGGGGAGCTGTTTTTT
CASSEQRQGGGELFF
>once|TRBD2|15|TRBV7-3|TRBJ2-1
TGTGCCAGCAGCTTAAGCGGGGGGCTCAACAATGAGCAGTTCTTC
CASSLSGGLNNEQFF
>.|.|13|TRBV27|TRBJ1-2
TGTGCCAGCAGTTTAGTGAGGGGTTACGGCTACACCTTC
CASSLVRGYGYTF
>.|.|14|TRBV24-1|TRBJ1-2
TGTGCCACCAGTCCTTCTGTGGATCACTATGGCTACACCTTC
CATSPSVDHYGYTF
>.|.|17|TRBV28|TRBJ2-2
TGTGCCAGCAGTCCCATCGAAACAGGGACGGAGACCGGGGAGCTGTTTTTT
CASSPIETGTETGELFF
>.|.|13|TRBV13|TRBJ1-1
TGTGCCAGCAGCCCGCAGGGGAACACTGAAGCTTTCTTT
CASSPQGNTEAFF